The text below deals with one TCR beta chain. Its antigen is as yet unknown. Vbeta (60) and Jbeta (13) primers were used in the PCR. Profiled with immunoSEQ multiplex PCR; TCRdb holds only in-frame clones, not every one. Its clone listing holds some 200,000 clones. CDR1 is SEHNR and CDR2 is FQNEAQ in the germline V gene (reference sequence). The CDR3 contains 14 residues. The V gene lost 7 bases and the J gene lost 2 bases, with 13 bases spanning the gap. The source of the sample is a study of cytomegalovirus exposure and HLA in healthy donors. Each donor's status was that of a healthy bone marrow donor. Study conclusions and caveats: The study labeled 170 or so TCR beta chains cytomegalovirus-associated. Most sequenced TCRs were rare (though some public TCRs occurred in many donors). In an earlier analysis, most TCR beta V segments were productive about 90% or about 30% of the time.

The source of this sequence is a woman younger than 35 in good health and CMV-seropositive. The rearrangement joins TRBV7-9 to TRBJ2-3; TRBD2 is a possible D gene (5 bases). The sample taken for sequencing was PBMCs. This CDR3 reads CASTPADPTDTQYF. The CDR3 nucleotides are TGTGCCAGCACTCCAGCGGACCCCACAGATACGCAGTATTTT. The entire variable domain, with the rest obtained from reference TRBV7-9 and TRBJ2-3, is as follows: DTGVSQNPRHKITKRGQNVTFRCDPISEHNRLYWYRQTLGQGPEFLTYFQNEAQLEKSRLLSDRFSAERPKGSFSTLEIQRTEQGDSAMYLCASTPADPTDTQYFGPGTRLTVL.